These 21 T cell receptor beta chains were all obtained from the same sample, sequenced in a study of cytotoxic CD8 clonotypes in ibrutinib-treated CLL. Generated by immunoSEQ multiplex PCR, the TCRdb table keeps only in-frame clones and is missing some. This repertoire shows nearly 85,000 clones, roughly 77% found once; its top ten account for 4.8%. The specimen was PBMCs, collected after 12 months of ibrutinib treatment. The receptors stem from a human donor with chronic lymphocytic leukemia.

V usage is TRBV7-8 and J usage is TRBJ2-2; 9 positions match TRBD2. This CDR3 is built from 16 residues. Germline lookup yields CDR1 SGHVS and CDR2 FQNEAQ. The ends lost 1 base at V and 2 bases at J; junction bases unmatched: 2. CDR3 DNA: TGTGCCAGCAGCTTAGGCCTAGCGGGAAACACCGGGGAGCTGTTTTTT. Encoded protein: CASSLGLAGNTGELFF.

This chain joins TRBV28 and TRBJ1-6; D is unclear. Germline V gives CDR1 MDHEN, CDR2 SYDVKM. The CDR3 consists of 17 residues. Between the trimmed V and J ends, which lost 4 bases and 2 bases, there was a span of 15 bases. The CDR3 is CASSSVQTDPYNSPLHF. The CDR3 nucleotides read TGTGCCAGCAGTTCGGTCCAGACGGACCCCTATAATTCACCCCTCCACTTT.

The V and J genes are TRBV4-3 and TRBJ1-6; no clear D gene. Trimming cost V 1 base and J 9 bases, with 7 bases left between them. CDR3 length equals 13 residues. CDR1 and CDR2 from the germline V gene are LGHNA and YSLEER. The CDR3 DNA follows: TGCGCCAGCAGCCAAGGGCGGGCTTCACCCCTCCACTTT. It translates to CASSQGRASPLHF.

Only one count was recorded for this clone. The chain is built from TRBV7-6 and TRBJ1-6; 7 bases match TRBD1. Germline-derived CDR1 and CDR2 are SGHVS and FNYEAQ. V shed 0 bases, J shed 7 bases, and the junction held 21 bases outside the gene matches. CDR3 length: 21 amino acids. The CDR3 bases are TGTGCCAGCAGCTTAGCGGGGTGGGCACGACAGGGCCCCCCCACAAATTCACCCCTCCACTTT. The encoded protein is CASSLAGWARQGPPTNSPLHF.

The chain joins TRBV10-3 to TRBJ2-1; the D is unclear. The CDR3 is made up of 12 amino acids. CDR1 and CDR2 from the germline V gene are ENHRY and SYGVKD. Trimming shortened V by 10 bases and J by 13 bases, and 20 bases separated the two germline ends. CDR3 region: CASRKGTSAQFF. The DNA for the CDR3 is TGTGCCAGCAGGAAGGGCACCTCCGCACAGTTCTTC.

In regard to this clone: Sequence at one end of the junction differs from germline and may be a read error. V is TRBV7-7 and J is TRBJ2-5, with 9 bases aligning to TRBD2. CDR1 and CDR2 from the germline V gene are SSHAT and FNYEAQ (reference sequence). The CDR3 covers 15 residues. The CDR3 protein is CASSQTSGDGETQYF. The CDR3 DNA is TGTGCTAGCAGCCAGACTAGCGGAGATGGAGAGACCCAGTACTTC.

The J gene is TRBJ1-2, the V gene TRBV21-1. TRBV21-1 is assigned pseudogene status. CDR3 length: 17 amino acids. DNA for the CDR3: TGTGCCAGCAGCAAACGGGGGAGGGCGGGACTCAACTATGGCTACACCTTC. Translation: CASSKRGRAGLNYGYTF.

The chain uses TRBV13 and TRBJ1-1; no definite D call. CDR3 size: 13 residues. V gave up 5 bases and J gave up 1 base, with 8 bases separating them. Germline assignment: CDR1 PRHDT and CDR2 FYEKMQ (reference sequence). CDR3 residues: CASSPRRNTEAFF. The DNA for the CDR3 is TGTGCCAGCAGCCCCCGACGGAACACTGAAGCTTTCTTT.

The V call is TRBV7-2, the J call TRBJ2-1; the D gene is possibly TRBD1 (6 bases). V was clipped by 0 bases and J by 7 bases, with 7 bases between them. Germline V gives CDR1 SGHTA, CDR2 FQGNSA. The CDR3 contains 13 residues. The CDR3 DNA reads as TGTGCCAGCAGCTTAGCCGGGACAAATGAGCAGTTCTTC. This gives the protein CASSLAGTNEQFF.

This clone occurred a few times. The CDR3 loop reads CASSQSVAYGYTF. The CDR3 DNA sequence: TGTGCCAGCAGCCAGTCGGTAGCCTATGGCTACACCTTC. The V gene is TRBV14, the J gene TRBJ1-2, with D unclear. V was pared by 3 bases and J by 4 bases, with 9 bases between. Germline V CDR1 and CDR2: SGHDN, FVKESK. The CDR3 has 13 residues.

Concerning this clone: At one end, the junction sequence differs from germline, possibly due to a read error. The rearrangement uses TRBV5-6 and TRBJ2-7, with 8 bases that match TRBD2. CDR1 and CDR2 (germline): SGHDT, YYEEEE. The CDR3 extends over 16 amino acids. CDR3 protein: CASTLGGGVAGYEQYF. The CDR3 coding sequence is TGTGCCAGCACCTTGGGTGGCGGGGTAGCGGGGTACGAGCAGTACTTC.

J is TRBJ2-7 and V is TRBV15; TRBD1 is a possible D gene (6 bases). CDR1 and CDR2 (germline): LNHNV, YYDKDF (reference sequence). This CDR3 has 15 amino acids. V was cut by 0 bases and J by 7 bases, with 16 bases left in between. CDR3 sequence (DNA): TGTGCCACCAGCAGAGAGTTGGCAGGGGTTGGGGAGCAGTACTTC. This sequence encodes CATSRELAGVGEQYF.

Only a few counts were recorded for this clone. The chain carries TRBV28 and TRBJ1-3; D call uncertain. Between the trimmed V and J ends, which lost 3 bases and 0 bases, there was a span of 12 bases. This CDR3 contains 16 residues. Germline CDR1 MDHEN, CDR2 SYDVKM. Here the CDR3 reads CASSFFNPYSGNTIYF. The CDR3 bases are TGTGCCAGCAGTTTTTTTAATCCCTACTCTGGAAACACCATATATTTT.

A single count supports this clone. J is TRBJ1-4 and V is TRBV7-9; possible D gene TRBD1, 5 bases. Trimming took 4 bases from V and 7 from J, leaving 13 bases between them. The germline gives CDR1 SEHNR, CDR2 FQNEAQ (reference sequence). The CDR3 covers 14 residues. This CDR3 is CASSYGGGSEKLFF. CDR3 sequence (DNA): TGTGCCAGCAGCTATGGTGGGGGGAGTGAAAAACTGTTTTTT.

The chain uses TRBV4-1 and TRBJ1-1; a possible D gene is TRBD1 (5 bases). The CDR3 covers 14 residues. The ends were cut back, 3 bases at V and 8 bases at J, with 16 bases in the middle. Germline loops: CDR1 MGHRA, CDR2 YSYEKL. CDR3 residues: CASSHPRVATEAFF. The CDR3 DNA reads as TGCGCCAGCAGCCACCCCAGGGTGGCCACGGAAGCTTTCTTT.

The chain joins TRBV2 to TRBJ2-1; no firm D call. The CDR3 covers 15 residues. The germline V gene encodes CDR1 SNHLY and CDR2 FYNNEI. V lost 0 bases, J lost 5 bases, and 11 bases lay in between. CDR3 region: CASSEALWADNEQFF. As DNA, the CDR3 is TGTGCCAGCAGTGAAGCGCTTTGGGCAGACAATGAGCAGTTCTTC. Full variable domain (remainder filled in from reference TRBV2 and TRBJ2-1): EPEVTQTPSHQVTQMGQEVILRCVPISNHLYFYWYRQILGQKVEFLVSFYNNEISEKSEIFDDQFSVERPDGSNFTLKIRSTKLEDSAMYFCASSEALWADNEQFFGPGTRLTVL.

This clone has only one observation. The rearrangement links TRBV29-1 to TRBJ2-3; D is ambiguous. The V gene's germline CDR1 is SQVTM and CDR2 ANQGSEA. The CDR3 loop spans 14 amino acids. The V end was cut by 3 bases, the J end by 0 bases, with 10 bases between. As DNA, the CDR3 is TGCAGCGTTGAGGCGGATACTAGCACAGATACGCAGTATTTT. Its translation: CSVEADTSTDTQYF.

This clone has a handful of counts. This sequence joins TRBV5-1 and TRBJ2-5; D is possibly TRBD1 (5 bases). The CDR3 is 14 residues long. V was pared by 4 bases and J by 2 bases, with 12 bases between. Germline V gene lookup returns CDR1 SGHRS and CDR2 YFSETQ. The CDR3 DNA reads TGCGCCAGCAGCACCGTGGGGCTACAAGAGACCCAGTACTTC. Protein product: CASSTVGLQETQYF.

This clone has more than one count but fewer than ten. V usage is TRBV11-2 and J usage is TRBJ2-2, with 8 bases matching TRBD1. V was clipped by 6 bases and J by 1 base; unmatched bases: 16. The germline CDR1 and CDR2 sequences are SGHAT and FQNNGV. This CDR3 region has 19 residues. The CDR3 bases are TGTGCCAGCAGTTCAGTGAGGACAGGGAGAGGGCGGAACACCGGGGAGCTGTTTTTT. Translating gives CASSSVRTGRGRNTGELFF.

The rearrangement joins TRBV7-9 to TRBJ2-7, with D uncertain. Trimming shortened V by 3 bases and J by 1 base, and 4 bases separated the two germline ends. Per germline, CDR1 SEHNR and CDR2 FQNEAQ (reference sequence). This CDR3 region has 12 residues. The CDR3: CASSFGSYEQYF. CDR3 coding DNA: TGTGCCAGCAGCTTTGGGTCCTACGAGCAGTACTTC. Looking up the rest from reference TRBV7-9 and TRBJ2-7 gives the full variable domain: DTGVSQNPRHKITKRGQNVTFRCDPISEHNRLYWYRQTLGQGPEFLTYFQNEAQLEKSRLLSDRFSAERPKGSFSTLEIQRTEQGDSAMYLCASSFGSYEQYFGPGTRLTVT.

This chain uses TRBV6-5 with TRBJ2-5, with unresolved D. The CDR3 has 15 residues. Germline assignment: CDR1 MNHEY and CDR2 SVGAGI. Trimming shortened V by 6 bases and J by 1 base, and 15 bases separated the two germline ends. CDR3 bases: TGTGCCAGCAGACGCCGTGCCGACGCCCAAGAGACCCAGTACTTC. It encodes CASRRRADAQETQYF.